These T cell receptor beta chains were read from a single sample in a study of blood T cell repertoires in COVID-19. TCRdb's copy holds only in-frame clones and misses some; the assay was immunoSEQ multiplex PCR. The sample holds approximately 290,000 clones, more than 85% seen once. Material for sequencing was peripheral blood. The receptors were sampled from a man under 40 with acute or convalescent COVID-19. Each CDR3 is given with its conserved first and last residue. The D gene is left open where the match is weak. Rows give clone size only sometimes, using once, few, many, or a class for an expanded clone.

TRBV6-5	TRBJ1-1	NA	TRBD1	TGTGCCAGCAGTATGGACAGGGGGAGGAACACTGAAGCTTTCTTT	CASSMDRGRNTEAFF
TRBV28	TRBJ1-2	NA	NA	TGTGCCAGCAAGGCCCGGGACAATGCTGGCTACACCTTC	CASKARDNAGYTF
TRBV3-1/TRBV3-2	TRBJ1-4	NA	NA	TGTGCCAGCAGCCAAGACGCAACTAATGAAAAACTGTTTTTT	CASSQDATNEKLFF
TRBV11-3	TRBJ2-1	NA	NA	TGTGCCAGCAGCCAGAGGGGCGGGGAATACAATGAGCAGTTCTTC	CASSQRGGEYNEQFF
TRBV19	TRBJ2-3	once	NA	TGTGCCAGTAGTATTGGGACAAGCTTAGGGGCGCAGTATTTT	CASSIGTSLGAQYF
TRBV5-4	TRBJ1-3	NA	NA	TGTGCCAGCAGCTTGCCCAGTTCTGGAAACACCATATATTTT	CASSLPSSGNTIYF
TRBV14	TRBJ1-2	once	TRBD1	TGTGCCAGCAGCCAAACCCAGCAGGGGGCGGTTCGCTATGGCTACACCTTC	CASSQTQQGAVRYGYTF
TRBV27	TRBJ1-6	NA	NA	TGTGCCAGCAGGGAAGGAGGTTCACCCCTCCACTTT	CASREGGSPLHF
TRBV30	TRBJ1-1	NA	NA	TGTGCCTGGAGTAGAACGGGACTCTCAAAGAACACTGAAGCTTTCTTT	CAWSRTGLSKNTEAFF
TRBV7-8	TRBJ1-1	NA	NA	TGTGCCAGCAGCTGGGACTTGAACACTGAAGCTTTCTTT	CASSWDLNTEAFF